The 2 T cell receptor beta chains presented below share a single source sample, sequenced in a study of identical twins. TCRdb used MiXCR to reprocess the 5' RACE reads, holding one entry per CDR3 protein. The data show a few hundred thousand distinct CDR3 sequences, 10% to 15% seen once. These same records also appear under a second study, on yellow fever vaccine responses in identical twins.

Sequencing was performed on memory (CD45RO+) T cells sorted from blood. These TCRs come from a woman between 18 and 29 years old in good health.

This clonotype showed up many times. V and J are TRBV4-3 and TRBJ1-6; perhaps TRBD1 as D (5 bases). The CDR3 totals 16 residues. The germline V and J ends were trimmed by 0 bases and 7 bases, with 13 bases remaining between them. CDR1 and CDR2 (germline): LGHNA, YSLEER. The CDR3 loop reads CASSQDVGQGNSPLHF. The CDR3 DNA reads TGCGCCAGCAGCCAAGATGTTGGGCAGGGAAATTCACCCCTCCACTTT.

The chain employs TRBV3-1 and TRBJ2-2; TRBD1 agrees at 9 bases. Germline assignment: CDR1 LGHDT and CDR2 YNNKEL (reference sequence). This CDR3 contains 15 residues. V shed 3 bases, J shed 5 bases, and the junction held 4 bases outside the gene matches. The CDR3 is CASSHDGTGTGELFF. Written as DNA, the CDR3 is TGTGCCAGCAGCCACGACGGGACAGGGACCGGGGAGCTGTTTTTT.